This T cell receptor (beta chain) was observed in a study of T cell clonotyping in hematopoietic cell transplantation. Profiling relied on immunoSEQ multiplex PCR, and the TCRdb table lists in-frame clones only, not all of them. The sample shows about 11,000 clones, 40% to 55% of them seen only once. Recipient blood drawn about 28 days pretransplant and days 30, 100, 180 after. This clonotype was obtained from a male patient in his fifties who had an allogeneic stem cell transplant from an unrelated donor, so the T cells may come from the graft donor. Some clones in this sample may be carry-over from other donors' samples. The sequencing used PBMCs, collected 30 days after allogeneic stem cell transplant.

The chain's CDR3 is CASNAGTSLSEQYF. Here the CDR3 DNA reads TGTGCCAGCAACGCCGGGACTAGCCTCTCGGAGCAGTACTTC. This chain joins TRBV11-2 and TRBJ2-7, with 9 nucleotides matching TRBD2. CDR1 is SGHAT, CDR2 FQNNGV, per germline. CDR3 length: 14 amino acids. The junction had 11 bases not matched to a gene; V was cut back by 7 bases and J by 7 bases.